This T cell receptor beta chain appears in the sequencing data of a study of blood T cell repertoires in COVID-19. Study in general: The United States, Italy and Spain supplied acute and convalescent COVID-19 samples.

Per the original methods: Nucleated cell number was recorded as an estimate derived from reference gene primer amplification. Some clones are missing from TCRdb's copy, which holds only in-frame ones; the method was immunoSEQ multiplex PCR. The V and J calls and clone size are taken from that table; D and trimming were inferred from the DNA. Counted here are about 260,000 clones, around 90% occurring once; the ten biggest clones make up approximately 3.3%. The sample consisted of peripheral blood. The clonotype comes from a woman aged 40 to 50 with acute or convalescent COVID-19.

The CDR3: CATDGGQINSGNTIYF. CDR3 nucleotides: TGTGCCACCGACGGCGGGCAGATCAATTCTGGAAACACCATATATTTT. The chain uses TRBV11-2 and TRBJ1-3; no reliable D call. The germline V gene has CDR1 SGHAT and CDR2 FQNNGV. This CDR3 is 16 amino acids long. Trimming shortened V by 10 bases and J by 1 base, and 20 bases separated the two germline ends.